This TCR beta chain was captured in a study of shared clonotypes between healthy human individuals. The CDR3 has 17 residues. The germline CDR1 and CDR2 sequences are KGHSH and LQKENI. The germline V and J ends were trimmed by 4 bases and 0 bases, with 16 bases remaining between them. Generated by immunoSEQ multiplex PCR, the TCRdb table keeps only in-frame clones and is missing some. Of hundreds of thousands of clones listed, about 76% are singletons. The chain uses TRBV18 and TRBJ1-3; D ambiguous. The source is a woman aged 40 to 49 in good health. Some clones in this sample may be carry-over from other donors' samples. The sample was PBMCs. The CDR3 DNA sequence: TGTGCCAGCTCACGCCCGCCATTGAGTTCCTCTGGAAACACCATATATTTT. Translated, it gives CASSRPPLSSSGNTIYF.